These 15 T cell receptor beta chains share one sample of origin, sequenced in a study of cytomegalovirus exposure and HLA in healthy donors. The PCR ran on 60 Vbeta and 13 Jbeta primers. Here immunoSEQ multiplex PCR was the method, and the copy in TCRdb shows in-frame clones only, minus some. The data show tens of thousands of clones, and the top ten clones hold 0.45% to 0.7%. Material: PBMCs. The receptors were gathered from a man over 45 in good health and CMV-seronegative.

The chain employs TRBV30 and TRBJ1-5; the match to TRBD1 covers 8 bases. Unmatched junction bases numbered 13, after V lost 3 bases and J lost 0 bases. Germline values: CDR1 GTSNPN, CDR2 SVGIG (reference sequence). This CDR3 comprises 18 residues. This CDR3 reads CAWSSGTGTIRSNQPQHF. CDR3 bases: TGTGCCTGGAGCTCCGGGACAGGCACGATTCGTAGCAATCAGCCCCAGCATTTT.

The chain is built from TRBV6-5 and TRBJ2-7, with 12 bases that match TRBD2. This CDR3 is 15 amino acids long. CDR1 is MNHEY, CDR2 SVGAGI, per germline. The junction had 3 bases not matched to a gene; V was cut back by 2 bases and J by 4 bases. The CDR3 loop reads CASSYRLAGVYEQYF. The CDR3 DNA reads as TGTGCCAGCAGTTACAGACTAGCGGGGGTATACGAGCAGTACTTC.

V and J are TRBV19 and TRBJ1-1; D unclear. CDR1 and CDR2 (germline): LNHDA, SQIVND (reference sequence). Trimming pared 7 bases from V and 0 bases from J, leaving 12 bases between. This CDR3 is 14 amino acids long. CDR3 nucleotide sequence: TGTGCCAGTACCCTGGGAGTTTTGAACACTGAAGCTTTCTTT. As protein: CASTLGVLNTEAFF.

The CDR3 is CASSLTGYLPYEQYF. CDR3 bases: TGTGCCAGCAGTTTAACAGGGTACCTACCCTACGAGCAGTACTTC. V is TRBV28 and J is TRBJ2-7, with TRBD1 as a possible D gene (6 bases). The CDR3 extends over 15 amino acids. The ends were cut back, 2 bases at V and 2 bases at J, with 13 bases in the middle. Germline CDR1 MDHEN, CDR2 SYDVKM.

The chain couples TRBV28 to TRBJ2-4; a weak D match, TRBD2 (6 bases). Trimming cost V 2 bases and J 0 bases, with 8 bases left between them. Germline V CDR1 and CDR2: MDHEN, SYDVKM. CDR3 length equals 15 residues. CDR3 DNA sequence: TGTGCCAGCAGTTTAGGGGGACTAGCCAAAAACATTCAGTACTTC. This translates into CASSLGGLAKNIQYF.

The CDR3 reads CASRDRVNTEAFF. CDR3 bases: TGTGCCAGCAGAGACAGGGTGAACACTGAAGCTTTCTTT. The chain recombines TRBV2 with TRBJ1-1; 7 nucleotides align to TRBD1. The germline V gene encodes CDR1 SNHLY and CDR2 FYNNEI. Trimming removed 6 bases from V and 0 bases from J; junction bases left unmatched: 1. The CDR3 covers 13 residues.

The chain carries TRBV6-5 and TRBJ2-7; maybe TRBD1 (7 bases). The ends were cut back, 2 bases at V and 3 bases at J, with 14 bases in the middle. The germline gives CDR1 MNHEY, CDR2 SVGAGI. This CDR3 has 15 residues. CDR3 nucleotides: TGTGCCAGCAGTTACCGCGGGACAGCAAGCTACGAGCAGTACTTC. Translation: CASSYRGTASYEQYF.

By frequency, this clone registers medium-sized. This chain connects TRBV7-9 to TRBJ1-1, with D perhaps matching TRBD1 (5 bases). Germline CDR1 is SEHNR and CDR2 is FQNEAQ (reference sequence). The CDR3 has 13 amino acids. Deletions cut 7 bases from V and 0 bases from J, with 9 bases between. CDR3 nucleotides: TGTGCCAGCAACAGGCCGTTGAACACTGAAGCTTTCTTT. Protein: CASNRPLNTEAFF.

This sequence joins TRBV9 and TRBJ1-4, with D tentatively TRBD1 (5 bases). The germline gives CDR1 SGDLS, CDR2 YYNGEE. Trimming pared 1 base from V and 0 bases from J, leaving 7 bases between. This CDR3 contains 15 residues. CDR3 nucleotides: TGTGCCAGCAGCGTATCAGGGACAACTAATGAAAAACTGTTTTTT. The encoded protein is CASSVSGTTNEKLFF.

The J gene is TRBJ1-2, the V gene TRBV4-1, with 9 bases matching TRBD1. J gave up 6 bases and V 0 bases, and 2 bases lay outside the gene matches. From germline, CDR1 is MGHRA and CDR2 YSYEKL. CDR3 size: 14 residues. The CDR3 DNA follows: TGCGCCAGCAGCCAAGATAGGACAGGGGATGGCTACACCTTC. The encoded protein is CASSQDRTGDGYTF.

The chain has TRBV10-3 and TRBJ2-7, with 10 bases that match TRBD1. With 9 bases clipped from V and 4 bases from J, the junction kept 9 bases outside the gene matches. CDR1 and CDR2 from the germline V gene are ENHRY and SYGVKD. The CDR3 loop spans 14 amino acids. The CDR3 protein is CAIGRDRGVYEQYF. As DNA, the CDR3 is TGTGCCATTGGTAGGGACAGGGGAGTTTACGAGCAGTACTTC.

This chain uses TRBV29-1 with TRBJ1-3, with D maybe TRBD1 (6 bases). Trimming shortened V by 5 bases and J by 0 bases, and 8 bases separated the two germline ends. Per the germline V gene, CDR1 is SQVTM and CDR2 is ANQGSEA. This CDR3 spans 13 amino acids. The CDR3 coding sequence is TGCAGCGTTTTCAGGGGCTCTGGAAACACCATATATTTT. It yields the protein CSVFRGSGNTIYF.

The V call is TRBV19, the J call TRBJ1-6, with TRBD1 matching over 10 bases. Trimming at V came to 4 bases and at J to 9 bases, leaving 0 bases not matched to a gene. Germline V gene sequence: CDR1 LNHDA, CDR2 SQIVND (reference sequence). This CDR3 contains 13 residues. The CDR3 region has the DNA TGTGCCAGTAGTAGGGACAGGGGTTCACCCCTCCACTTT. Its translation is CASSRDRGSPLHF.

This sequence joins TRBV18 and TRBJ2-3; 7 nucleotides line up with TRBD1. After removal of 3 bases from V and 4 bases from J, the junction contained 10 bases not matched to a gene. The CDR3 sequence is 16 residues long. CDR1 and CDR2 from the germline V gene are KGHSH and LQKENI. In DNA, the CDR3 is TGTGCCAGCTCACCTCGACAGGGAAAAGTGCCAGATACGCAGTATTTT. Amino acid sequence: CASSPRQGKVPDTQYF.

The chain uses TRBV29-1 and TRBJ2-2; D is perhaps TRBD2 (7 bases). Germline lookup yields CDR1 SQVTM and CDR2 ANQGSEA. Trimming took 6 bases from V and 4 from J, leaving 15 bases between them. The CDR3 extends over 14 amino acids. CDR3 sequence: CSVRGGLTTGELFF. CDR3 coding DNA: TGCAGCGTGAGGGGGGGGCTTACCACCGGGGAGCTGTTTTTT.